These 15 T cell receptor beta chains originate from one sample sequenced in a study of OX40 agonist ivuxolimab in advanced cancers. Here immunoSEQ multiplex PCR was the method, and the copy in TCRdb shows in-frame clones only, minus some. Of around 15,000 clones detected, about 60% appear once; the ten largest clones hold approximately 8%. The specimen was CD4+ or CD8+ T cells sorted from blood, collected in a trial of the OX40 agonist ivuxolimab. These receptors were obtained from an adult with an advanced solid tumor such as melanoma, head and neck, liver or kidney cancer.

The rearrangement links TRBV5-6 to TRBJ2-3; 7 bases agree with TRBD1. Germline V gene sequence: CDR1 SGHDT, CDR2 YYEEEE. The CDR3 extends over 13 amino acids. The J segment lost 3 bases and the V segment lost 10 bases, leaving 8 bases of the junction unmatched. The CDR3 is CAGLDRETDTQYF. The CDR3 coding sequence is TGTGCCGGCCTAGACAGGGAAACAGATACGCAGTATTTT.

This clone is medium-sized (0.01 to 0.1%) by share. The chain combines TRBV19 with TRBJ2-1; D may be TRBD1 (5 bases). Germline CDR1 reads LNHDA; CDR2 reads SQIVND (reference sequence). V was shortened by 4 bases and J by 7 bases, with 14 bases between the two germline ends. The CDR3 runs to 14 residues. The CDR3 coding sequence is TGTGCCAGTAGTACCCCTCCATCAGGGAATGAGCAGTTCTTC. The encoded protein is CASSTPPSGNEQFF.

This clone is categorized as medium-sized. V usage is TRBV30 and J usage is TRBJ2-7; TRBD1 matches at 7 bases. The CDR3 runs 13 residues. The V gene end was trimmed by 8 bases and the J gene end by 0 bases; junction bases not matched to a gene: 7. CDR1 is GTSNPN and CDR2 is SVGIG in the germline V gene (reference sequence). CDR3 in DNA: TGTGCCGTAACGGGACAGTCCTCCTACGAGCAGTACTTC. Amino acid sequence: CAVTGQSSYEQYF.

The chain couples TRBV9 to TRBJ1-2; D is undetermined. Germline loops: CDR1 SGDLS, CDR2 YYNGEE. The CDR3 extends over 14 amino acids. V was pared by 0 bases and J by 5 bases, with 11 bases between. The CDR3, as DNA: TGTGCCAGCAGCGTAGGGTCGACCGCTTATGGCTACACCTTC. This sequence encodes CASSVGSTAYGYTF.

This clone appeared a few times. This chain links TRBV6-5 with TRBJ2-7, with 7 bases identical to TRBD2. The CDR3 contains 13 residues. The germline V gene has CDR1 MNHEY and CDR2 SVGAGI. Trimming removed 4 bases from V and 3 bases from J; junction bases left unmatched: 3. The CDR3 protein is CASSWEGSYEQYF. DNA for the CDR3: TGTGCCAGCAGTTGGGAGGGGAGCTACGAGCAGTACTTC.

This clone counts as medium-sized. This chain links TRBV11-2 with TRBJ2-2; either TRBD1 or TRBD2 may fit D (6 bases each). V was trimmed by 3 bases and J by 7 bases, leaving 9 bases between them. The germline V gene encodes CDR1 SGHAT and CDR2 FQNNGV. The CDR3 contains 13 residues. The CDR3 DNA follows: TGTGCCAGCAGCTTGGGGGGCATCGGGGAGCTGTTTTTT. Protein sequence: CASSLGGIGELFF.

This chain connects TRBV28 to TRBJ2-7; TRBD2 might be the D (6 bases). The CDR3 length is 14 residues. The germline V gene has CDR1 MDHEN and CDR2 SYDVKM. Between the trimmed V and J ends, which lost 4 bases and 6 bases, there was a span of 16 bases. CDR3 protein: CASSYQGWGGEQYF. CDR3 nucleotides: TGTGCCAGCAGTTATCAGGGTTGGGGAGGCGAGCAGTACTTC.

This chain links TRBV9 with TRBJ2-1, with D perhaps matching TRBD1 or TRBD2 (5 bases each). V lost 0 bases and J lost 3, with 10 bases in between. From germline, CDR1 is SGDLS and CDR2 YYNGEE. The CDR3 has 15 amino acids. The CDR3 DNA reads TGTGCCAGCAGCGTAGGTTTGGGGGTCTACAATGAGCAGTTCTTC. It specifies CASSVGLGVYNEQFF.

V gene TRBV30 combines with J gene TRBJ2-2; TRBD1 agrees at 9 bases. J was trimmed by 5 bases and V by 3 bases; bases with no gene match: 16. The length of the CDR3 is 18 residues. Germline CDR1 is GTSNPN and CDR2 is SVGIG (reference sequence). The CDR3 spells CAWRLPLTGQGTTGELFF. Here the CDR3 DNA reads TGTGCCTGGAGGCTACCTTTGACAGGACAGGGGACGACCGGGGAGCTGTTTTTT.

The J gene is TRBJ1-2, the V gene TRBV19; D is perhaps TRBD1 (5 bases). The V gene's germline CDR1 is LNHDA and CDR2 SQIVND (reference sequence). Trimming pared 6 bases from V and 4 bases from J, leaving 18 bases between. The CDR3 length is 15 residues. The CDR3, as DNA: TGTGCCAGTAGCAATTCCGACAGTGGGGGCTATGGCTACACCTTC. It yields the protein CASSNSDSGGYGYTF.

The genes are TRBV4-2 and TRBJ2-1; D remains ambiguous. The CDR3 loop spans 17 amino acids. V dropped 0 bases and J dropped 9 bases, with 21 bases sitting between them. Per the germline V gene, CDR1 is LGHNA and CDR2 is YNFKEQ. Here the CDR3 reads CASSQDPPPLKVSEQFF. The CDR3 coding sequence is TGTGCCAGCAGCCAAGATCCCCCTCCTTTGAAAGTTAGTGAGCAGTTCTTC.

Only a few counts were recorded for this clone. The rearrangement uses TRBV2 and TRBJ1-2; 12 nucleotides align to TRBD1. Germline lookup yields CDR1 SNHLY and CDR2 FYNNEI. The CDR3 is made up of 14 amino acids. The junction had 9 bases not matched to a gene; V was cut back by 8 bases and J by 8 bases. CDR3 loop: CASGGTGGEWGYTF. For the CDR3, the DNA is TGTGCCAGCGGGGGGACAGGGGGCGAGTGGGGCTACACCTTC.

The count of this clone is one. The chain is built from TRBV27 and TRBJ1-1; 8 positions agree with TRBD1. The V gene's germline CDR1 is MNHEY and CDR2 SMNVEV (reference sequence). The CDR3 consists of 16 residues. J gave up 5 bases and V 0 bases, and 8 bases lay outside the gene matches. The CDR3 here is CASSLSGQGLGTEAFF. CDR3 in DNA: TGTGCCAGCAGTTTATCTGGACAGGGTTTGGGAACTGAAGCTTTCTTT.

The table lists this clone with a few counts. The genes are TRBV9 and TRBJ2-7, with no clear D. The V end was cut by 0 bases, the J end by 2 bases, with 12 bases between. Looked up from germline, CDR1 is SGDLS and CDR2 is YYNGEE. This CDR3 is built from 15 residues. The CDR3 is CASSVADGRAYEQYF. The CDR3 DNA reads TGTGCCAGCAGCGTAGCAGATGGAAGGGCCTACGAGCAGTACTTC.

The J gene is TRBJ2-3, the V gene TRBV7-9, with D possibly called TRBD1 or TRBD2 (5 bases each). Germline V gives CDR1 SEHNR, CDR2 FQNEAQ (reference sequence). The CDR3 is 15 amino acids. With 1 base removed from V and 6 bases from J, the gap between germline ends came to 14 bases. CDR3 sequence: CASSLVVGVEDTQYF. The CDR3 nucleotides read TGTGCCAGCAGCTTAGTTGTGGGGGTCGAGGATACGCAGTATTTT.